The sequence of this T cell receptor beta chain was determined in a study of somatic mutations in cytotoxic T cells in rheumatoid arthritis. Study-level information: Patient blood (30 ml EDTA) was taken immediately after diagnosis and before treatment. Some V beta antibody-stained T-cell populations were flow-sorted at nearly 100% purity, including V beta1+ cells sequenced for TCRB.

The CDR3 loop spans 17 amino acids. In germline, CDR1 is SEHNR, CDR2 FQNEAQ (reference sequence). The V gene lost 6 bases and the J gene lost 2 bases, with 22 bases spanning the gap. Notes on this clone: Its antigen is not known.

Profiling relied on immunoSEQ multiplex PCR, and the TCRdb table lists in-frame clones only, not all of them. The table includes around 9,700 clones, roughly 79% detected once. Whole-study results and caveats: For about an eighth of the roughly 60 patients, a single CD8+ clone accounted for more than 20% of CD8+ cells.

Material for sequencing was CD8+ T cells sorted from blood. The sequence was collected from an adult with rheumatoid arthritis. The chain uses TRBV7-9 and TRBJ1-2, with D possibly TRBD1 on 6 matching bases. The CDR3 sequence: CASSRPRGDTSNYGYTF. In DNA, the CDR3 is TGTGCCAGCAGTCGACCCCGGGGGGACACCTCAAACTATGGCTACACCTTC.